These 27 T cell receptor beta chains came from one sample sequenced in a study of technical replicates of blood from several donors. TCRdb's table, derived via immunoSEQ multiplex PCR, lists solely in-frame clones and lacks some. The repertoire holds 60,000 to 85,000 clones, under 95% seen once, with 0.3% to 0.5% in the top ten. The sequenced sample was T cells isolated from PBMCs. The receptors were sampled from a human donor in good health.

The chain is built from TRBV27 and TRBJ1-4; TRBD1 is a possible D gene (5 bases). Germline CDR1 MNHEY, CDR2 SMNVEV (reference sequence). The CDR3 is 15 amino acids. V lost 1 base and J 0 bases, leaving 6 bases between the germline ends. Here the CDR3 reads CASSLWGATNEKLFF. The CDR3 bases are TGTGCCAGCAGTTTATGGGGGGCAACTAATGAAAAACTGTTTTTT.

This chain's CDR3 is CASSQWGQGFDEQYF. The CDR3 DNA is TGTGCCAGCAGCCAGTGGGGACAGGGCTTCGACGAGCAGTACTTC. This chain uses TRBV14 with TRBJ2-7; 9 bases line up with TRBD1. There are 15 residues in the CDR3. V lost 3 bases, J lost 5 bases, and 8 bases stayed unmatched. CDR1 and CDR2 (germline): SGHDN, FVKESK.

This clone was detected a few times. The rearrangement joins TRBV9 to TRBJ2-6; TRBD1 matches at 12 bases. V trimming: 1 base; J trimming: 2 bases; junction bases outside the gene matches: 10. The CDR3 extends over 20 amino acids. The germline V gene encodes CDR1 SGDLS and CDR2 YYNGEE. In DNA form, the CDR3 reads TGTGCCAGCAGCGTACACCCCGGGACAGGGGGCTCAGCTGGGGCCAACGTCCTGACTTTC. Its protein product is CASSVHPGTGGSAGANVLTF.

CDR3 bases: TGTGCCAGCAGCCAAGATCTTTCGGGGGGGTGGCCGGGAAACACTGAAGCTTTCTTT. This encodes CASSQDLSGGWPGNTEAFF. The chain employs TRBV4-2 and TRBJ1-1, with D perhaps matching TRBD1 (5 bases). The germline gives CDR1 LGHNA, CDR2 YNFKEQ. The CDR3 extends over 19 amino acids. V was pared by 0 bases and J by 2 bases, with 22 bases between.

As for this clone: Additional DNA sequences in this sample encode the identical CDR3. The chain employs TRBV5-4 and TRBJ2-7, with 8 nucleotides matching TRBD1. The CDR3 loop spans 13 amino acids. Germline CDR1 reads SGHNT; CDR2 reads YYREEE (reference sequence). V gave up 1 base and J gave up 4 bases; unmatched junction bases: 1. CDR3 region: CASSLRQGYEQYF. The CDR3 DNA is TGTGCCAGCAGCTTGAGACAGGGGTACGAGCAGTACTTC.

This rearrangement joins TRBV4-1 to TRBJ2-1; 9 bases map to TRBD2. The CDR3 contains 16 residues. V shed 4 bases, J shed 1 base, and the junction held 5 bases outside the gene matches. Germline V lookup: CDR1 MGHRA, CDR2 YSYEKL. This CDR3 is CASSRAGGQSYNEQFF. In DNA form, the CDR3 reads TGCGCCAGCAGCCGAGCGGGAGGCCAATCCTACAATGAGCAGTTCTTC.

The chain carries TRBV10-1 and TRBJ2-7; possibly TRBD1 for D (5 bases). Germline values: CDR1 WNHNN, CDR2 SYGVQD (reference sequence). This CDR3 has 14 residues. The V end was cut by 0 bases, the J end by 5 bases, with 11 bases between. The CDR3 DNA is TGCGCCAGCAGTGAGTCGATTCAGGGCCACGAGCAGTACTTC. It codes for CASSESIQGHEQYF.

The V and J genes are TRBV5-1 and TRBJ2-7, with 13 positions matching TRBD2. CDR1 is SGHRS, CDR2 YFSETQ, per germline. V trimming: 3 bases; J trimming: 3 bases; junction bases outside the gene matches: 3. This CDR3 comprises 15 residues. The CDR3 spells CASSWTSGSLYEQYF. The CDR3 coding sequence is TGCGCCAGCAGCTGGACTAGCGGGAGTCTCTACGAGCAGTACTTC.

V and J are TRBV5-1 and TRBJ2-2, with D tentatively TRBD1 (6 bases). The CDR3 is 17 residues long. V was clipped by 3 bases and J by 3 bases, with 18 bases between them. Germline values: CDR1 SGHRS, CDR2 YFSETQ. CDR3 in DNA: TGCGCCAGCAGCTCTCCTCTCACAGGGTTTGACACCGGGGAGCTGTTTTTT. It encodes CASSSPLTGFDTGELFF.

The rearrangement links TRBV19 to TRBJ2-2; 8 nucleotides match TRBD1. Germline V gene lookup returns CDR1 LNHDA and CDR2 SQIVND (reference sequence). The CDR3 has 15 amino acids. V shed 8 bases, J shed 3 bases, and the junction held 8 bases outside the gene matches. CDR3 region: CASSPGQVYTGELFF. The CDR3 DNA reads TGTGCCAGTTCGCCGGGACAGGTATACACCGGGGAGCTGTTTTTT.

The chain links TRBV28 to TRBJ2-3, with D possibly being TRBD1 (7 bases). The V gene's germline CDR1 is MDHEN and CDR2 SYDVKM. V was pared by 8 bases and J by 1 base, with 10 bases between. This CDR3 is 13 amino acids long. The CDR3 loop is CASRGTGTDTQYF. CDR3 nucleotide sequence: TGTGCCAGCCGGGGGACAGGCACAGATACGCAGTATTTT.

This clone was observed a single time. The V gene is TRBV6-5, the J gene TRBJ1-2; D is unresolved. V was pared by 2 bases and J by 8 bases, with 12 bases between. Germline lookup yields CDR1 MNHEY and CDR2 SVGAGI. The CDR3 is 13 amino acids. Written as DNA, the CDR3 is TGTGCCAGCAGTTACGCACAGTCGGTGGGCTACACCTTC. Translating it yields CASSYAQSVGYTF.

J is TRBJ2-1 and V is TRBV7-6; TRBD2 agrees at 7 bases. J gave up 6 bases and V 0 bases, and 5 bases lay outside the gene matches. The CDR3 has 15 residues. From germline, CDR1 is SGHVS and CDR2 FNYEAQ. DNA for the CDR3: TGTGCCAGCAGCTTAGCTCGGGAGGCTATCAATGAGCAGTTCTTC. Translated: CASSLAREAINEQFF.

The rearrangement joins TRBV12-2 to TRBJ2-2; no check of the table's D call, TRBD2, against the DNA was made. TRBV12-2 is deemed a pseudogene. The CDR3 is made up of 19 amino acids. The chain's CDR3 is CASRLVVSGSIHNTGELFF. The CDR3 DNA follows: TGTGCAAGTCGCTTAGTGGTTAGCGGGAGTATCCATAACACCGGGGAGCTGTTTTTT.

The chain is built from TRBV19 and TRBJ2-3; tentative D call: TRBD2 (7 bases). From germline, CDR1 is LNHDA and CDR2 SQIVND (reference sequence). V shed 6 bases and J shed 6 bases, with 19 bases lying between them. CDR3 length equals 15 residues. The CDR3 DNA follows: TGTGCCAGTAGGTGGGGGCTAGCGGTGGGGGATACGCAGTATTTT. Protein sequence: CASRWGLAVGDTQYF. Based on the CDR3 plus reference TRBV19 and TRBJ2-3, the full variable domain is DGGITQSPKYLFRKEGQNVTLSCEQNLNHDAMYWYRQDPGQGLRLIYYSQIVNDFQKGDIAEGYSVSREKKESFPLTVTSAQKNPTAFYLCASRWGLAVGDTQYFGPGTRLTVL.

V and J are TRBV5-1 and TRBJ2-7; 8 bases are a match to TRBD1. Germline V lookup: CDR1 SGHRS, CDR2 YFSETQ. The CDR3 consists of 14 residues. The J segment lost 4 bases and the V segment lost 0 bases, leaving 3 bases of the junction unmatched. DNA of the CDR3: TGCGCCAGCAGCTTGGCGGGACAGGAGTACGAGCAGTACTTC. The encoded protein is CASSLAGQEYEQYF.

J is TRBJ2-1 and V is TRBV9, with D tentatively TRBD1 (6 bases). CDR3 length: 14 residues. Germline CDR1 and CDR2: SGDLS and YYNGEE. V was pared by 0 bases and J by 8 bases, with 12 bases between. In DNA, the CDR3 is TGTGCCAGCAGCGTAGACCCAGGGGTGGATGAGCAGTTCTTC. Encoded protein: CASSVDPGVDEQFF.

This clone was picked up a small number of times. This chain uses TRBV30 with TRBJ1-1, with a possible D match to TRBD1 (5 bases). Trimming stripped 0 bases from V and 5 bases from J, with 13 bases between. This CDR3 has 14 amino acids. Per germline, CDR1 GTSNPN and CDR2 SVGIG (reference sequence). The CDR3 reads CAWSVGDLGTEAFF. The CDR3 region has the DNA TGTGCCTGGAGTGTAGGGGACTTAGGGACTGAAGCTTTCTTT.

This rearrangement joins TRBV28 to TRBJ2-7; perhaps TRBD1 as D (5 bases). The CDR3 loop spans 14 amino acids. Germline values: CDR1 MDHEN, CDR2 SYDVKM. The germline V and J ends were trimmed by 5 bases and 0 bases, with 11 bases remaining between them. CDR3 sequence reads: CASSARVYSYEQYF. CDR3 nucleotides: TGTGCCAGCAGTGCCAGGGTATACTCCTACGAGCAGTACTTC.

The CDR3 nucleotides read TGTGCCTCAGACCCTAGCGGGAGGGGGACCTACGAGCAGTACTTC. Translating gives CASDPSGRGTYEQYF. This chain uses TRBV27 with TRBJ2-7; 12 bases line up with TRBD2. V lost 11 bases, J lost 2 bases, and 10 bases stayed unmatched. The CDR3 covers 15 residues. Per the germline V gene, CDR1 is MNHEY and CDR2 is SMNVEV (reference sequence).

This sequence joins TRBV4-3 and TRBJ2-5, with 7 bases matching TRBD2. Germline loops: CDR1 LGHNA, CDR2 YSLEER. Trimming removed 5 bases from V and 3 bases from J; junction bases left unmatched: 3. CDR3 length equals 13 residues. For the CDR3, the DNA is TGCGCCAGCAGCTATGGACTAGAAGAGACCCAGTACTTC. As protein: CASSYGLEETQYF.

The rearrangement joins TRBV30 to TRBJ2-7; TRBD1 matches at 9 bases. V lost 6 bases, J lost 6 bases, and 15 bases stayed unmatched. Germline V gives CDR1 GTSNPN, CDR2 SVGIG (reference sequence). The CDR3 is made up of 15 amino acids. The CDR3 DNA reads as TGTGCCTGCACGGGACAGGGTTGGATCGGTGGCGAGCAGTACTTC. Translating gives CACTGQGWIGGEQYF. Full variable domain (remainder filled in from reference TRBV30 and TRBJ2-7): SQTIHQWPATLVQPVGSPLSLECTVEGTSNPNLYWYRQAAGRGLQLLFYSVGIGQISSEVPQNLSASRPQDRQFILSSKKLLLSDSGFYLCACTGQGWIGGEQYFGPGTRLTVT.

CDR3 in DNA: TGCGCCAGCAGCCAACGAACAGGGGGTAGCACTGAAGCTTTCTTT. The encoded protein is CASSQRTGGSTEAFF. The V and J genes are TRBV4-1 and TRBJ1-1; 8 bases are shared with TRBD1. V lost 2 bases and J lost 4; bases outside the gene matches: 6. Germline CDR1 reads MGHRA; CDR2 reads YSYEKL. The length of the CDR3 is 15 residues.

The chain combines TRBV9 with TRBJ1-1; the match to TRBD1 covers 10 bases. The germline V gene has CDR1 SGDLS and CDR2 YYNGEE. The length of the CDR3 is 16 residues. V gave up 6 bases and J gave up 1 base; unmatched junction bases: 9. As DNA, the CDR3 is TGTGCCAGCACCAGGGGACAGGGGAGCAAGAACACTGAAGCTTTCTTT. It is translated as CASTRGQGSKNTEAFF.

The rearrangement joins TRBV9 to TRBJ1-4; 8 nucleotides match TRBD1. V lost 1 base, J lost 10 bases, and 9 bases stayed unmatched. CDR3 length equals 15 residues. CDR1 is SGDLS, CDR2 YYNGEE, per germline. CDR3 protein: CASSVNGQGSGKLFF. The CDR3 bases are TGTGCCAGCAGCGTAAACGGACAGGGATCGGGAAAACTGTTTTTT.

V is TRBV9 and J is TRBJ1-4, with 7 bases matching TRBD1. J gave up 8 bases and V 2 bases, and 9 bases lay outside the gene matches. There are 15 residues in the CDR3. Germline-derived CDR1 and CDR2 are SGDLS and YYNGEE. CDR3 nucleotides: TGTGCCAGCAGCGTGGAGACAGGGTTTAAGGAAAAACTGTTTTTT. Residues: CASSVETGFKEKLFF.

The chain joins TRBV28 to TRBJ2-1, with 12 bases identical to TRBD2. Trimming took 6 bases from V and 0 from J; bases not matched to a gene: 6. Per germline, CDR1 MDHEN and CDR2 SYDVKM. The CDR3 runs 17 residues. CDR3 loop: CASRTKTSGSSYNEQFF. The DNA for the CDR3 is TGTGCCAGCAGAACAAAGACTAGCGGGAGCTCCTACAATGAGCAGTTCTTC.